The present entry profiles one T cell receptor (beta chain) with its context. The data originate from a study of OX40 agonist ivuxolimab in advanced cancers. About the research overall: Patients received ivuxolimab, an intravenous treatment, every 2 weeks at 0.01 to 10 mg/kg.

TCRdb's table, derived via immunoSEQ multiplex PCR, lists solely in-frame clones and lacks some. The table shows tens of thousands of clones, with around nine tenths occurring only once. The germline V gene encodes CDR1 KGHSH and CDR2 LQKENI. There are 18 residues in the CDR3. The V gene end was trimmed by 3 bases and the J gene end by 1 base; junction bases not matched to a gene: 10. This sequence joins TRBV18 and TRBJ2-1; TRBD1 matches 9 bases. The TCR comes from an adult with an advanced solid tumor such as melanoma, head and neck, liver or kidney cancer. Material: CD4+ or CD8+ T cells sorted from blood, obtained in a trial of the OX40 agonist ivuxolimab. The CDR3 sequence is CASSPSGQGRGSYNEQFF. The CDR3 DNA reads as TGTGCCAGCTCACCTTCGGGACAGGGAAGGGGTTCCTACAATGAGCAGTTCTTC.